Sequencing of this T cell receptor beta chain was carried out in a study of T-cell reconstitution after alpha-beta-depleted transplantation in children. Library preparation (for TCRbeta) was performed with unique molecular identifiers. TCRdb itself ran the PCR reads through MiXCR, one entry per CDR3 protein. The data contain 600,000 to 700,000 distinct CDR3 sequences, approximately 14% of them singletons. Ten or more counts support this clonotype. Germline CDR1 MNHEY, CDR2 SMNVEV (reference sequence). The junction had 5 bases not matched to a gene; V was cut back by 4 bases and J by 3 bases. This CDR3 has 14 residues.

V and J are TRBV27 and TRBJ2-7; 8 bases are a match to TRBD1. The receptor's source is a girl aged 2 to 10 with congenital amegakaryocytic thrombocytopenia, due to receive a stem cell transplant. Sequencing was performed on PBMCs, taken before TCRalphabeta/CD19-depleted stem cell transplant. DNA of the CDR3: TGTGCCAGCAGTTCCGGACAGGGATACTACGAGCAGTACTTC. Protein sequence: CASSSGQGYYEQYF.